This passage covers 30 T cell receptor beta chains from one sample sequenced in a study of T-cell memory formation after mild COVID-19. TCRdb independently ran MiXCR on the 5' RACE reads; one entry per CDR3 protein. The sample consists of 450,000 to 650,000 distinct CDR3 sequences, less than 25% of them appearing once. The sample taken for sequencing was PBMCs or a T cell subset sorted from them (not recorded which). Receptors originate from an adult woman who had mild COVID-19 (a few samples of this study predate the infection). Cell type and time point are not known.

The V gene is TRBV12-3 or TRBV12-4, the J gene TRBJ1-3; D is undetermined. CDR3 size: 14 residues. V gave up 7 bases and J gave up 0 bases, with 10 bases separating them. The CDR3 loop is CASTTRGSGNTIYF. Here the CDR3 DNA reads TGTGCCAGCACCACCCGGGGCTCTGGAAACACCATATATTTT.

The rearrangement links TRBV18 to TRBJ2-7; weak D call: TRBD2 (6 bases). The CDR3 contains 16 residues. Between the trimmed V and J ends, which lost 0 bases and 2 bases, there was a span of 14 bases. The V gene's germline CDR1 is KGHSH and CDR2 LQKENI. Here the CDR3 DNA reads TGTGCCAGCTCACCACCGGGGCTAGCGAGACCCTACGAGCAGTACTTC. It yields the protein CASSPPGLARPYEQYF.

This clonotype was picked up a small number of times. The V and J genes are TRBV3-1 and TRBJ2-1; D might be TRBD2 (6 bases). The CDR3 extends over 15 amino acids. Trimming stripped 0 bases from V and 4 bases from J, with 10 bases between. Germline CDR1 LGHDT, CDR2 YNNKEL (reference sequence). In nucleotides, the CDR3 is TGTGCCAGCAGCCAAGACGGGACTGGGTACAATGAGCAGTTCTTC. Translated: CASSQDGTGYNEQFF.

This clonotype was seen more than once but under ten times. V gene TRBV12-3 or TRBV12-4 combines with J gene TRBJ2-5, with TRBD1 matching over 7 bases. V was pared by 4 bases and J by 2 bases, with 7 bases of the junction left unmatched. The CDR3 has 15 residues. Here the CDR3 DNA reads TGTGCCAGCAGTTCACCCGGACAGGTTCAAGAGACCCAGTACTTC. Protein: CASSSPGQVQETQYF.

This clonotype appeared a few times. This chain's CDR3 is CASSYSSAGNNQPQHF. DNA of the CDR3: TGTGCCAGCAGTTACTCCTCCGCGGGAAACAATCAGCCCCAGCATTTT. The genes are TRBV6-6 and TRBJ1-5; D not resolved. Trimming took 0 bases from V and 3 from J, leaving 12 bases between them. CDR3 length: 16 residues. Germline CDR1 is MNHNY and CDR2 is SVGAGI (reference sequence).

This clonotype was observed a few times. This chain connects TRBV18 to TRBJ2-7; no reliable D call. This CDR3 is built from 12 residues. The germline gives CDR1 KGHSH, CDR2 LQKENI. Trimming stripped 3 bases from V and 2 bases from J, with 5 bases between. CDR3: CASSPPTYEQYF. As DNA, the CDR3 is TGTGCCAGCTCACCTCCGACCTACGAGCAGTACTTC.

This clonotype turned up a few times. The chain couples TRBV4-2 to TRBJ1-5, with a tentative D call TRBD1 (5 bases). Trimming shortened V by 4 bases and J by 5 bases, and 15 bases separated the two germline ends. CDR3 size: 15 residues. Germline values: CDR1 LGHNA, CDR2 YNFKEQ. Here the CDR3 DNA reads TGTGCCAGCAGCCCGCGGGACGGAACTTATCAGCCCCAGCATTTT. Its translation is CASSPRDGTYQPQHF.

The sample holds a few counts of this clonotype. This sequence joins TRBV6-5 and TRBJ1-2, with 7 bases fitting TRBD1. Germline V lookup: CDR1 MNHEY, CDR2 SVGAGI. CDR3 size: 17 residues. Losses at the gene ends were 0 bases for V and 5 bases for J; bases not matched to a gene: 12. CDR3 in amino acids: CASSYSILRTGEYGYTF. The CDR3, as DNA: TGTGCCAGCAGTTACTCGATTCTAAGAACAGGGGAATATGGCTACACCTTC.

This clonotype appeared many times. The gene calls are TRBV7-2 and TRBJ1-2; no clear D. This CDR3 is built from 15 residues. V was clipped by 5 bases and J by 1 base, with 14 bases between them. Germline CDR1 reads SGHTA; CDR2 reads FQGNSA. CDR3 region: CASSPNGLINYGYTF. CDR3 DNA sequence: TGTGCCAGCAGCCCAAACGGATTAATTAACTATGGCTACACCTTC.

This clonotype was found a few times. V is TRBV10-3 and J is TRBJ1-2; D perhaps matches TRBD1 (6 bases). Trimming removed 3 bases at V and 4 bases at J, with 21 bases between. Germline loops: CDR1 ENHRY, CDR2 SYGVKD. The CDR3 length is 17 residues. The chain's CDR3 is CAISEPDTGWGIYGYTF. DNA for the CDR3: TGTGCCATCAGTGAACCCGATACAGGGTGGGGTATCTATGGCTACACCTTC.

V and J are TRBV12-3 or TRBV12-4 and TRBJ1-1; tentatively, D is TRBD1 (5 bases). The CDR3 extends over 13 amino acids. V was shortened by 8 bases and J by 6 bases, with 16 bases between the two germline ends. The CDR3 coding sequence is TGTGCCAGCTCTATAAACCAGGGTTCTGAAGCTTTCTTT. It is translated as CASSINQGSEAFF.

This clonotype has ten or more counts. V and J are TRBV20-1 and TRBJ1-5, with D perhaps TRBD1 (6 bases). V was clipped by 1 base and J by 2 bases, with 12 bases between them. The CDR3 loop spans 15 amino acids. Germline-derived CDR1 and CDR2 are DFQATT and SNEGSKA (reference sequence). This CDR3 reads CSARVEGVGNQPQHF. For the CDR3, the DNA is TGCAGTGCTAGAGTGGAGGGGGTAGGCAATCAGCCCCAGCATTTT.

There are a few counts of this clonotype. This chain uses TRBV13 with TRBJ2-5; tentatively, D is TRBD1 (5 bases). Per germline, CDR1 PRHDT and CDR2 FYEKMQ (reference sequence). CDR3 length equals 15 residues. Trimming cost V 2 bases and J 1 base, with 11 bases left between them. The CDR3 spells CASSLSRAVQETQYF. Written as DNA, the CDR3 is TGTGCCAGCAGCTTATCCAGGGCAGTCCAAGAGACCCAGTACTTC. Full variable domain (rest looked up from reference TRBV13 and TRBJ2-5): AAGVIQSPRHLIKEKRETATLKCYPIPRHDTVYWYQQGPGQDPQFLISFYEKMQSDKGSIPDRFSAQQFSDYHSELNMSSLELGDSALYFCASSLSRAVQETQYFGPGTRLLVL.

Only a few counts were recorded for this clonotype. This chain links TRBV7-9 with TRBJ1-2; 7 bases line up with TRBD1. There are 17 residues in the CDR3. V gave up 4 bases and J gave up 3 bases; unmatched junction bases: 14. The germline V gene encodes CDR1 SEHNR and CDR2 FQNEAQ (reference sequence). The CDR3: CASSSPILRTGDYGYTF. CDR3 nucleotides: TGTGCCAGCAGCTCGCCGATTTTGAGGACAGGCGACTATGGCTACACCTTC.

The CDR3, as DNA: TGTGCCAGCAGCCAAGGAGACACAGGGAACACTGAAGCTTTCTTT. As protein: CASSQGDTGNTEAFF. V is TRBV3-1 and J is TRBJ1-1; a weak D match, TRBD1 (5 bases). Germline assignment: CDR1 LGHDT and CDR2 YNNKEL (reference sequence). V was cut by 1 base and J by 1 base, with 10 bases left in between. This CDR3 spans 15 amino acids. The entire variable domain, with the rest obtained from reference TRBV3-1 and TRBJ1-1, is as follows: DTAVSQTPKYLVTQMGNDKSIKCEQNLGHDTMYWYKQDSKKFLKIMFSYNNKELIINETVPNRFSPKSPDKAHLNLHINSLELGDSAVYFCASSQGDTGNTEAFFGQGTRLTVV.

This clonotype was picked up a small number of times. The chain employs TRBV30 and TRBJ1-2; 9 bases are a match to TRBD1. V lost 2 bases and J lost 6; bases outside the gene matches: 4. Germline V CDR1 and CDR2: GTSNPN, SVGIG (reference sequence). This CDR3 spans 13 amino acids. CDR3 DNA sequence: TGTGCCTGGAGTCAACAGGGGGCCGATGGCTACACCTTC. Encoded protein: CAWSQQGADGYTF.

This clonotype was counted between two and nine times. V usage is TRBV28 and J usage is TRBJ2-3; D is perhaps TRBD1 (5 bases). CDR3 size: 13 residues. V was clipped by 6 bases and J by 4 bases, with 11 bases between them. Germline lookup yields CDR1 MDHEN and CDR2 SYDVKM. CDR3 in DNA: TGTGCCAGCAGGCGACAGCGAGCAGATACGCAGTATTTT. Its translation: CASRRQRADTQYF.

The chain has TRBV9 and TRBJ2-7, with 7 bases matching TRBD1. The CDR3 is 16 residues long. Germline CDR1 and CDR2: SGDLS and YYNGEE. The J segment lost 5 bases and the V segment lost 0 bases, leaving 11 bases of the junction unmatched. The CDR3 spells CASSVALGQALNEQYF. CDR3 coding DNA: TGTGCCAGCAGCGTAGCTCTCGGACAGGCCCTGAACGAGCAGTACTTC.

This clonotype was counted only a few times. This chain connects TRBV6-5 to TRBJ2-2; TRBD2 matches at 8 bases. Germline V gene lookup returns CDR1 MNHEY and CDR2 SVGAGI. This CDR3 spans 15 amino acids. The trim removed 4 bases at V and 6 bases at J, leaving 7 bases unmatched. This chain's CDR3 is CASSSVAGRAGELFF. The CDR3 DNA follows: TGTGCCAGCAGTTCGGTAGCGGGAAGGGCCGGGGAGCTGTTTTTT.

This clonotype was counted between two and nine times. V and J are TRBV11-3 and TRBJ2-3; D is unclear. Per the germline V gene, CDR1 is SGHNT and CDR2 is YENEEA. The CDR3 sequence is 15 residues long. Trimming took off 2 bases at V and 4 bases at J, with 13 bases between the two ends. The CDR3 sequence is CASSLSGPAADTQYF. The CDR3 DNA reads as TGTGCCAGCAGCTTATCGGGCCCAGCCGCAGATACGCAGTATTTT. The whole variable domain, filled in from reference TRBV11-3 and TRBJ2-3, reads EAGVVQSPRYKIIEKKQPVAFWCNPISGHNTLYWYLQNLGQGPELLIRYENEEAVDDSQLPKDRFSAERLKGVDSTLKIQPAELGDSAVYLCASSLSGPAADTQYFGPGTRLTVL.

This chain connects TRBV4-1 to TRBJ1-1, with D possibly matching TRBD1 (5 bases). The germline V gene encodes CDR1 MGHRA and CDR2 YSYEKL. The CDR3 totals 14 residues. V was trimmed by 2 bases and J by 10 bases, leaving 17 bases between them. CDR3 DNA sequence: TGCGCCAGCAGCCAATATGGGGGACCCCCTTTAGCTTTCTTT. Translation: CASSQYGGPPLAFF.

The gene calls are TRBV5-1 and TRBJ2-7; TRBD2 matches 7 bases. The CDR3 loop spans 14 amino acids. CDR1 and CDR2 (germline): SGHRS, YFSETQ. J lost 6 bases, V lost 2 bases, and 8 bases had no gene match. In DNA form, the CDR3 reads TGCGCCAGCAGCTTTCAGGGAGGGCAGAGCGAGCAGTACTTC. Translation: CASSFQGGQSEQYF.

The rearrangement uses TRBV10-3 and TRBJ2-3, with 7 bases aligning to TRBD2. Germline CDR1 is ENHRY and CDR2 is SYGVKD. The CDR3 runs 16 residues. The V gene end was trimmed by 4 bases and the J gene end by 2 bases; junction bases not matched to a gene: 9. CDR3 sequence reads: CAISVVAGVVTDTQYF. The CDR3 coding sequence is TGTGCCATCAGTGTAGTCGCGGGAGTTGTCACAGATACGCAGTATTTT.

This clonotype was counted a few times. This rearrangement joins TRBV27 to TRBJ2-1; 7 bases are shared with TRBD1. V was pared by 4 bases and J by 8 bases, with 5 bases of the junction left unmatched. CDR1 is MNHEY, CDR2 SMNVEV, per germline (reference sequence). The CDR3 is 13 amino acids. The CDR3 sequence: CASSSDRADEQFF. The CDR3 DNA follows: TGTGCCAGCAGTTCCGACAGGGCTGATGAGCAGTTCTTC.

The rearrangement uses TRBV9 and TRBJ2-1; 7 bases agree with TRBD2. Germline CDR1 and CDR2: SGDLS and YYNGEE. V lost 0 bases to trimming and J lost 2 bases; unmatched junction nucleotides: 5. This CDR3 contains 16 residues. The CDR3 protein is CASSVETSGAYNEQFF. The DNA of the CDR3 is TGTGCCAGCAGCGTAGAAACGAGCGGGGCCTACAATGAGCAGTTCTTC.

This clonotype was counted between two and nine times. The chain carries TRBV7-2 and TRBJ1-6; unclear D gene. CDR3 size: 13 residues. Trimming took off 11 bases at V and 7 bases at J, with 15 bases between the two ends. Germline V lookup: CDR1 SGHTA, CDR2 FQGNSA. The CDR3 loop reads CAGSKAQNSPLHF. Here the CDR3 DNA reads TGTGCCGGCTCTAAGGCCCAGAATTCACCCCTCCACTTT.

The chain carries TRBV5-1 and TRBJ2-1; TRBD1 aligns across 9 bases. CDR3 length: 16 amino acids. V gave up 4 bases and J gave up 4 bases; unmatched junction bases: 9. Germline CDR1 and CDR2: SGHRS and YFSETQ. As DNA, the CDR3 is TGCGCCAGCAGCATAAGAACGGGACAGGGTTACAATGAGCAGTTCTTC. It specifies CASSIRTGQGYNEQFF.

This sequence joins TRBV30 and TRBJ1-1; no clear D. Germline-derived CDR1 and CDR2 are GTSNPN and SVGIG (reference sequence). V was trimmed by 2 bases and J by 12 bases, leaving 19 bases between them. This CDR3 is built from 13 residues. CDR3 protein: CAWSRTTGAVTFF. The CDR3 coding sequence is TGTGCCTGGAGTCGCACGACGGGAGCGGTAACTTTCTTT.

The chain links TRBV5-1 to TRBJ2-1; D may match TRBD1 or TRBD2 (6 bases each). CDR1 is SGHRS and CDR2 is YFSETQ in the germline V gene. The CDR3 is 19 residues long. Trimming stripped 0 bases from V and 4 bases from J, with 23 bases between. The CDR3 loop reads CASSLAYAPVGGIYNEQFF. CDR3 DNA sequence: TGCGCCAGCAGCTTGGCCTATGCCCCAGTAGGGGGGATTTACAATGAGCAGTTCTTC. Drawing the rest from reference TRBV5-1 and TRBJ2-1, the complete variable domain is KAGVTQTPRYLIKTRGQQVTLSCSPISGHRSVSWYQQTPGQGLQFLFEYFSETQRNKGNFPGRFSGRQFSNSRSEMNVSTLELGDSALYLCASSLAYAPVGGIYNEQFFGPGTRLTVL.

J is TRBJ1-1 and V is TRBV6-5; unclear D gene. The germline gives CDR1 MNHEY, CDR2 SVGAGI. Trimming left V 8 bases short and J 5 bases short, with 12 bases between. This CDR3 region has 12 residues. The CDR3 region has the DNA TGTGCCAGCTCCGACCCGGGGACTGAAGCTTTCTTT. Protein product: CASSDPGTEAFF.